This T cell receptor (beta chain) was recorded in a study of hypomethylating agent response in myelodysplastic syndrome. The wider study: Patients with neither complete response nor hematologic improvement were classed non-responders.

Study processing details: Of 150,000 to 200,000 unique clonotypes, about 1.8% were previously reported viral-epitope-specific in VDJdb. Generated by immunoSEQ multiplex PCR, the TCRdb table keeps only in-frame clones and is missing some. V, J and clone size reflect that table, while D and trimming were determined from the DNA. The sample consists of around 4,000 clones, around 87% of them appearing once. V was trimmed by 5 bases and J by 1 base, leaving 0 bases between them. From germline, CDR1 is MGHRA and CDR2 YSYEKL. The CDR3 covers 10 residues. This material consisted of bone marrow, taken before or after starting hypomethylating agent treatment for myelodysplastic syndrome (not recorded which). The J gene is TRBJ2-7, the V gene TRBV4-1; D remains ambiguous. This receptor was identified in a human donor with myelodysplastic syndrome. In nucleotides, the CDR3 is TGCGCCAGCAGCTCCTACGAGCAGTACTTC. As protein: CASSSYEQYF.